These T cell receptor beta chains were read from a single sample in a study of CD8 T cells in ankylosing spondylitis. TCRdb independently ran MiXCR on the 5' RACE reads; one entry per CDR3 protein. The sample records 670,000 or so distinct CDR3 sequences, roughly 19% being singletons. Sequencing was done on a sample of blood, either unsorted or a sorted T cell fraction (not recorded which). The origin of the receptors is a male donor with ankylosing spondylitis. CDR3s include the opening cysteine and the closing phenylalanine or tryptophan. D genes are given only for firm matches. Clone size is not always given. Where it is, it says once, few, many or a class for expanded clones.

few,.,TRBJ2-7,TRBV4-2,CASSQDWLEYEQYF,TGTGCCAGCAGCCAAGATTGGTTGGAATACGAGCAGTACTTC
few,.,TRBJ2-7,TRBV5-1,CASSPGPGEQYF,TGCGCCAGCAGCCCCGGGCCGGGGGAGCAGTACTTC
few,.,TRBJ1-2,TRBV12-3/TRBV12-4,CASSEGERFGYTF,TGTGCCAGCAGTGAAGGGGAAAGGTTTGGCTACACCTTC
few,.,TRBJ2-7,TRBV29-1,CSVVEPPLEQYF,TGCAGCGTTGTGGAGCCCCCTCTCGAGCAGTACTTC
few,.,TRBJ1-2,TRBV15,CATSRATRDRSNYGYTF,TGTGCCACCAGCAGAGCTACTAGAGACAGAAGCAACTATGGCTACACCTTC
once,TRBD2,TRBJ2-3,TRBV5-1,CASSSGTSGDTQYF,TGCGCCAGCAGCTCCGGGACTAGCGGAGATACGCAGTATTTT
.,.,TRBJ2-7,TRBV5-1,CASPRTYSGLPYEQYF,TGCGCCAGCCCGCGGACTTATAGCGGATTACCCTACGAGCAGTACTTC
few,.,TRBJ2-1,TRBV7-2,CASSLVLLSYNEQFF,TGTGCCAGCAGCTTAGTTCTTCTCTCATACAATGAGCAGTTCTTC
few,.,TRBJ2-3,TRBV28,CASSLSAAGSTDTQYF,TGTGCCAGCAGTTTATCCGCGGCAGGAAGCACAGATACGCAGTATTTT
few,.,TRBJ2-3,TRBV21-1,CASSKGRTTVGTQYF,TGTGCCAGCAGCAAAGGGCGGACCACAGTCGGTACGCAGTATTTT
.,.,TRBJ1-5,TRBV20-1,CSATPGTADQPLHF,TGCAGTGCAACCCCCGGGACCGCGGATCAGCCCCTGCATTTT
many,TRBD1,TRBJ2-3,TRBV29-1,CSVATGGHTDTQYF,TGCAGCGTAGCTACAGGGGGCCACACAGATACGCAGTATTTT
.,.,TRBJ2-1,TRBV20-1,CSAPRASVNEQFF,TGCAGTGCTCCCAGAGCTAGCGTCAATGAGCAGTTCTTC
.,.,TRBJ2-2,TRBV6-2/TRBV6-3,CASSTPHSTNTGELFF,TGTGCCAGCAGTACCCCCCACTCGACGAACACCGGGGAGCTGTTTTTT
.,TRBD1,TRBJ2-1,TRBV3-1,CASSQETGTDEQFF,TGTGCCAGCAGCCAAGAGACAGGGACAGATGAGCAGTTCTTC
.,.,TRBJ2-5,TRBV6-5,CASSYGTSKETQYF,TGTGCCAGCAGTTACGGGACATCGAAAGAGACCCAGTACTTC
few,.,TRBJ2-3,TRBV2,CASRADSTDTQYF,TGTGCCAGCAGAGCGGATAGCACAGATACGCAGTATTTT
.,.,TRBJ1-1,TRBV12-3/TRBV12-4,CASTIAGVTEAFF,TGTGCCAGCACCATAGCAGGGGTCACTGAAGCTTTCTTT
.,.,TRBJ2-2,TRBV5-1,CASSWQGFANTGELFF,TGCGCCAGCAGCTGGCAGGGGTTCGCGAACACCGGGGAGCTGTTTTTT
many,TRBD2,TRBJ2-3,TRBV5-1,CASSHGGATTDTQYF,TGCGCCAGCAGCCACGGGGGGGCGACCACAGATACGCAGTATTTT
.,.,TRBJ1-5,TRBV18,CASSLSQGARSNQPQHF,TGTGCCAGCTCACTCAGTCAAGGGGCGCGGAGCAATCAGCCCCAGCATTTT
.,.,TRBJ1-1,TRBV29-1,CSVEQTQAFF,TGCAGCGTTGAGCAAACCCAAGCTTTCTTT
few,.,TRBJ2-7,TRBV4-1,CASSQTGLNYEQYF,TGCGCCAGCAGCCAAACGGGCCTGAACTACGAGCAGTACTTC
many,.,TRBJ2-1,TRBV24-1,CATSDLSDGRGLNEQFF,TGTGCCACCAGTGATTTGTCTGACGGGAGAGGTCTCAATGAGCAGTTCTTC
.,.,TRBJ2-2,TRBV7-8,CASTQRGGSSGELFF,TGTGCCAGCACCCAGAGGGGGGGTTCCTCCGGGGAGCTGTTTTTT
few,.,TRBJ1-1,TRBV5-1,CASSPTPQGNTEAFF,TGCGCCAGCAGCCCCACCCCGCAGGGGAACACTGAAGCTTTCTTT
few,.,TRBJ2-1,TRBV20-1,CSAGGPWGEQFF,TGCAGTGCTGGGGGCCCGTGGGGCGAGCAGTTCTTC
.,TRBD2,TRBJ2-7,TRBV4-1,CASSQGQTSGRYEQYF,TGCGCCAGCAGCCAAGGGCAGACTAGCGGGAGGTACGAGCAGTACTTC
few,.,TRBJ2-3,TRBV12-3/TRBV12-4,CASTYDRIGTDTQYF,TGTGCCAGCACCTACGACAGGATTGGCACAGATACGCAGTATTTT
.,.,TRBJ2-6,TRBV7-9,CASSSPTAGAGANVLTF,TGTGCCAGCAGTTCCCCCACGGCTGGCGCTGGGGCCAACGTCCTGACTTTC
.,.,TRBJ2-5,TRBV28,CASSLLSRGARVETQYF,TGTGCCAGCAGTTTATTAAGTCGGGGGGCTCGGGTGGAGACCCAGTACTTC
.,.,TRBJ1-1,TRBV20-1,CSARARGDTEAFF,TGCAGTGCTAGAGCCCGGGGAGACACTGAAGCTTTCTTT
.,.,TRBJ2-7,TRBV27,CASSLNRDQSYEQYF,TGTGCCAGCAGTCTAAACAGGGATCAATCCTACGAGCAGTACTTC
.,.,TRBJ2-7,TRBV18,CASCAGPAVDEQYF,TGTGCCAGCTGCGCGGGACCCGCCGTCGACGAGCAGTACTTC
few,.,TRBJ2-1,TRBV10-3,CAISESEIGSYNEQFF,TGTGCCATCAGTGAGTCGGAGATTGGATCCTACAATGAGCAGTTCTTC
many,.,TRBJ1-1,TRBV29-1,CSVERERTTEAFF,TGCAGCGTTGAGAGGGAGCGGACCACTGAAGCTTTCTTT
.,.,TRBJ2-7,TRBV20-1,CSARGRDKINSYEQYF,TGCAGTGCTAGGGGCAGGGATAAAATAAACTCCTACGAGCAGTACTTC
.,TRBD1,TRBJ1-1,TRBV5-1,CASSPRTGGRNTEAFF,TGCGCCAGCAGTCCACGGACAGGGGGTAGGAACACTGAAGCTTTCTTT
.,.,TRBJ2-2,TRBV6-5,CASSYNRDGELFF,TGTGCCAGCAGTTACAACAGGGACGGGGAGCTGTTTTTT
few,.,TRBJ2-2,TRBV5-6,CASRSRGRGYSGELFF,TGTGCCAGCAGGTCAAGGGGCAGGGGTTATTCCGGGGAGCTGTTTTTT
.,.,TRBJ2-7,TRBV4-1,CASSQVRGGENEQYF,TGCGCCAGCAGCCAAGTCAGGGGAGGCGAGAACGAGCAGTACTTC
few,TRBD2,TRBJ2-3,TRBV27,CASSLTFLAGSTDTQYF,TGTGCCAGCAGTTTGACCTTCCTAGCGGGGAGCACAGATACGCAGTATTTT
.,.,TRBJ1-3,TRBV21-1,CASSKVWYSSGNTIYF,TGTGCCAGCAGCAAAGTCTGGTACAGCTCTGGAAACACCATATATTTT
few,TRBD1,TRBJ1-4,TRBV6-1,CASSRTGQGANEKLFF,TGTGCCAGCAGCAGAACAGGGCAGGGGGCGAATGAAAAACTGTTTTTT
few,.,TRBJ2-3,TRBV28,CASSPSLGKSTDTQYF,TGTGCCAGCAGTCCCTCGTTGGGGAAAAGCACAGATACGCAGTATTTT
many,TRBD1,TRBJ2-7,TRBV5-1,CASSWGQSYEQYF,TGTGCCAGCAGCTGGGGACAGTCCTACGAGCAGTACTTC
.,.,TRBJ2-2,TRBV11-2,CASSPIRGSTGELFF,TGTGCCAGCAGCCCAATCAGGGGTTCTACCGGGGAGCTGTTTTTT
.,.,TRBJ1-1,TRBV19,CASSPRLEGAEAFF,TGTGCCAGTAGTCCAAGACTGGAAGGTGCTGAAGCTTTCTTT
.,TRBD2,TRBJ2-7,TRBV12-3/TRBV12-4,CASRMREVGEQYF,TGTGCCAGCAGAATGCGGGAGGTCGGCGAGCAGTACTTC
.,.,TRBJ1-5,TRBV15,CATSRDGGKPNQPQHF,TGTGCCACCAGCAGAGATGGGGGGAAGCCCAATCAGCCCCAGCATTTT
.,TRBD1,TRBJ2-1,TRBV29-1,CSVYDRGLGNEQFF,TGCAGCGTTTACGACAGGGGGCTGGGCAATGAGCAGTTCTTC
few,.,TRBJ2-2,TRBV7-9,CASSFRGGPVATGELFF,TGTGCCAGCAGCTTTCGCGGGGGCCCGGTTGCCACCGGGGAGCTGTTTTTT
.,TRBD2,TRBJ2-3,TRBV15,CATSISGSVPDTQYF,TGTGCCACCAGCATTAGCGGGTCGGTTCCAGATACGCAGTATTTT
few,TRBD1,TRBJ1-1,TRBV20-1,CSARGTGTTEAFF,TGCAGTGCTAGAGGGACAGGGACCACTGAAGCTTTCTTT
.,.,TRBJ2-5,TRBV7-9,CASAPGASGQETQYF,TGTGCCAGCGCACCGGGGGCTAGCGGCCAAGAGACCCAGTACTTC
.,TRBD2,TRBJ2-3,TRBV12-3/TRBV12-4,CASSLDIRGGLAGDRNTDTQYF,TGTGCCAGCAGTTTAGACATCAGAGGGGGACTAGCGGGGGATAGAAACACAGATACGCAGTATTTT